This T cell receptor (beta chain) was retrieved from a study of T cells after yellow fever vaccination (dated by TCRdb to the late 2010s). Background on the whole study: The SMART-Seq v4 Ultra Low Input RNA kit was used to prepare libraries from fractions with low cell numbers. Bulk TCR alpha and beta repertoires were sequenced longitudinally to track T-cell clones before and after primary and booster YFV17D yellow fever vaccination. Two healthy male donors, one aged 18 to 30 and one aged 30 to 40 years, were included in the cohort. Bulk PBMC replicates and cell subsets were isolated from blood drawn at multiple timepoints before and after both primary and secondary immunization.

The treatment or condition label, read with the paper, signifies: live attenuated yellow fever vaccine strain. Two biological replicates of bulk PBMCs were collected at each blood-draw timepoint. A standard Ficoll-Paque protocol was used to isolate PBMCs from peripheral blood. RNA was extracted with TriZol from bulk PBMCs, CD4 and CD8 fractions, and dextramer-positive and dextramer-negative fractions. TCR cDNA was synthesized by 5'RACE template switching, through which a universal primer site and unique molecular identifiers were introduced. Priming of cDNA synthesis was performed from both the TCR alpha and TCR beta constant segments. Two PCR steps were used to amplify libraries, with sample barcodes and sequencing adapters being added in the second step. Libraries were sequenced on Illumina HiSeq 2500 (2x100 bp) or NovaSeq (2x150 bp). The authors' pipeline ran thus. Demultiplexing of reads and collapsing into UMI consensus sequences were performed with MIGEC, and V(D)J alignment was carried out with MiXCR. Vaccine-responding clonotypes were identified with edgeR using replicate PBMC samples, with FDR below 0.01 and a log2 fold change above 5 up to day 15 being required. Each bulk clonotype was labeled CD4 or CD8 based on which sequenced repertoire, CD4 or CD8, contained the clonotype at higher abundance. In TCRdb, the public reads were trimmed at Q25 with fastp and aligned with MiXCR, with productive beta chains retained. Rows matching on CDR3 protein sequence are summarized as one entry with the most common DNA and genes. TCRdb, not the authors, supplied the V and J calls. The sample table holds about 630,000 distinct CDR3 sequences, of which 12% were seen once. The top ten clonotypes cover under 15% of the sample.

Points the paper makes about the study in general: Compared with the primary T-cell response, the secondary T-cell response was faster but weaker, reaching its peak on day 5 rather than on day 15. A small share of clonotypes was detected in both CD4 and CD8 compartments, with the overlap likely arising from convergent recombination. After the booster, most of the clones that had expanded following primary vaccination were detected again (around 97% of CD4 and more than 85% of CD8), which suggests that memory was broadly maintained. The study included only two donors, which limits how far the findings can be generalized. FACS-sorted repertoires could contain abundant contaminating clonotypes from the bulk population, so computational filtering was required.

From the germline V gene, CDR1 is MNHEY and CDR2 is SVGEGT. V was cut back by 10 bases and J by 0 bases, leaving a gap of 15 bases between them. The CDR3, from cysteine to phenylalanine, totals 15 residues. Only the CDR3 portion is preserved as DNA: 45 bases, with reading frame beginning at the first base. This clonotype was recorded a few times. The clone's antigen remains unknown. No much larger clonotype is one base removed from it; base qualities were not supplied. The specimen comprised PBMCs, sampled on the day of the yellow fever booster vaccination. The rearranged chain carries TRBV6-2 or TRBV6-3 and TRBJ2-2; possibly the D gene is TRBD1, per 6 matching bases. The clonotype was recovered from a man under 40 who received the YFV17D yellow fever vaccine. The CDR3 corresponds to CAIAVDRPNTGELFF. The DNA is as follows: TGTGCCATCGCCGTGGACAGACCGAACACCGGGGAGCTGTTTTTT.